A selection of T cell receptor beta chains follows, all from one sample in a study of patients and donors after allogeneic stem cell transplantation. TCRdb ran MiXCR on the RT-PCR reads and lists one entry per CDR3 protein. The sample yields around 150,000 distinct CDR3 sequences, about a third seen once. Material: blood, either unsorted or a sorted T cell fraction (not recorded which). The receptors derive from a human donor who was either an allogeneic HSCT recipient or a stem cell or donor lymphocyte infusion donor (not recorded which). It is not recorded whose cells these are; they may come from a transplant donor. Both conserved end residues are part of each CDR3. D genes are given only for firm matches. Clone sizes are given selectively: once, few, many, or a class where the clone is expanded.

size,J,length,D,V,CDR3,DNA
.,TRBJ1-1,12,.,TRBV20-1,CSGHGTVTEAFF,TGCAGTGGGCACGGGACGGTCACTGAAGCTTTCTTT
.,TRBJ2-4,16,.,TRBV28,CASSRLRGIIGNIQYF,TGTGCCAGCAGCCGCCTTCGGGGGATTATTGGAAACATTCAGTACTTC
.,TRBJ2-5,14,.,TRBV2,CASSDLGTVKTQYF,TGTGCCAGCAGTGATCTGGGTACGGTCAAGACCCAGTACTTC
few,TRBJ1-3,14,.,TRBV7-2,CASSLTAWGNTIYF,TGTGCCAGCAGCTTAACCGCTTGGGGAAACACCATATATTTT
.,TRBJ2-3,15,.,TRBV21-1,CASSNPSGVTDTQYF,TGTGCCAGCAGCAACCCCAGCGGGGTTACAGATACGCAGTATTTT
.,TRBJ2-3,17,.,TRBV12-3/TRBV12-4,CASTPWDSPRGTDTQYF,TGTGCCAGCACCCCCTGGGACTCCCCTAGAGGAACAGATACGCAGTATTTT
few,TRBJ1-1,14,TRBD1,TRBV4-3,CASSLRTGVDEAFF,TGCGCCAGCAGCCTACGGACAGGGGTGGATGAAGCTTTCTTT
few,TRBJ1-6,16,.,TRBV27,CASSLSSGEGNSPLHF,TGTGCCAGCAGTTTATCTTCTGGGGAGGGTAATTCACCCCTCCACTTT
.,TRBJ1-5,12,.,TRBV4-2,CASSQDRRPQHF,TGTGCCAGCAGCCAAGATAGGAGGCCCCAGCATTTT
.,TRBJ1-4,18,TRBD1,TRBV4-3,CASSQDGGRGRLLEKLFF,TGCGCCAGCAGCCAAGATGGAGGCAGGGGGCGTTTACTAGAAAAACTGTTTTTT
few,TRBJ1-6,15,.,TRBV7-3,CASSRGGERNSPLHF,TGTGCCAGCAGTCGCGGGGGGGAACGGAATTCACCCCTCCACTTT
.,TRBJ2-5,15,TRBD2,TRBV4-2,CASSQDWRGQETQYF,TGTGCCAGCAGCCAAGACTGGCGGGGGCAAGAGACCCAGTACTTC
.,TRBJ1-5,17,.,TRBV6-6,CASSLLPAGGYNQPQHF,TGTGCCAGCAGTTTATTACCCGCGGGGGGCTACAATCAGCCCCAGCATTTT
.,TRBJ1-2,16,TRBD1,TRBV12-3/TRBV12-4,CASSVDTTGGLRGYTF,TGTGCCAGCAGTGTCGATACGACAGGGGGCTTAAGAGGCTACACCTTC
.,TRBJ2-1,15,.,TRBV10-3,CAISDKDGVNNEQFF,TGTGCCATCAGTGACAAGGACGGTGTCAACAATGAGCAGTTCTTC
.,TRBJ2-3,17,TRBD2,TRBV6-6,CASSPPGLAVGTDTQYF,TGTGCCAGCTCACCACCGGGACTAGCCGTCGGCACAGATACGCAGTATTTT
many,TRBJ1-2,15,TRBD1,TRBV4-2,CASSQTGTGYFGYTF,TGTGCCAGCAGCCAAACCGGGACAGGGTATTTTGGCTACACCTTC
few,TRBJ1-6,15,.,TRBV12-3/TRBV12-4,CASSNTGPYNSPLHF,TGTGCCAGCAGTAACACGGGACCGTATAATTCACCCCTCCACTTT
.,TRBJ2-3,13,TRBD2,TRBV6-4,CASSVAGGDTQYF,TGTGCCAGCAGTGTAGCGGGTGGGGATACGCAGTATTTT
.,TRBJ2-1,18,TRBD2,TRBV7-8,CASSRSLTSGGFYNEQFF,TGTGCCAGCAGCCGAAGCCTTACTAGCGGGGGCTTCTACAATGAGCAGTTCTTC
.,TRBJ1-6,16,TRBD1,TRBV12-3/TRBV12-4,CASTLGQDRGYSPLHF,TGTGCCAGCACCCTGGGACAGGACAGGGGGTATTCACCCCTCCACTTT
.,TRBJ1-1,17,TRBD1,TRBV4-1,CASSHKTGQPRDTEAFF,TGCGCCAGCAGCCACAAGACGGGACAGCCCCGGGACACTGAAGCTTTCTTT
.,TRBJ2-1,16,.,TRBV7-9,CASSLEGGLQRNEQFF,TGTGCCAGCAGCTTAGAGGGGGGACTACAGCGGAATGAGCAGTTCTTC
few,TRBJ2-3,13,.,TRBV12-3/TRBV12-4,CASSYRITDTQYF,TGTGCCAGCAGCTACAGGATCACAGATACGCAGTATTTT
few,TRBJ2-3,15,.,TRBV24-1,CATKDQGLGTDTQYF,TGTGCCACCAAAGACCAGGGGTTGGGCACAGATACGCAGTATTTT
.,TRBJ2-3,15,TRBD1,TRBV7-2,CASSLGQGRTDTQYF,TGTGCCAGCAGCCTCGGACAGGGACGCACAGATACGCAGTATTTT
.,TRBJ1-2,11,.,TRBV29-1,CTTTGLYGYTF,TGCACTACAACAGGTCTCTATGGCTACACCTTC
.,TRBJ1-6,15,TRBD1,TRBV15,CATQTGESYNSPLHF,TGTGCCACCCAAACAGGGGAGTCCTATAATTCACCCCTCCACTTT
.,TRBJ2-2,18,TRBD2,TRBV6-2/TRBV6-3,CASSYAQPSGGATGELFF,TGTGCCAGCAGTTACGCTCAACCTAGCGGGGGGGCCACCGGGGAGCTGTTTTTT
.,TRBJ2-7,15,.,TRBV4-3,CASSPRVRQNHEQYF,TGCGCCAGCAGCCCACGGGTGAGACAGAACCACGAGCAGTACTTC
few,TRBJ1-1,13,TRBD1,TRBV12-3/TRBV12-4,CASRGTGESAAFF,TGTGCCAGCAGGGGGACAGGGGAAAGTGCAGCTTTCTTT
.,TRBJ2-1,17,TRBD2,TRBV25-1,CASSDPSGFRSYNEQFF,TGTGCCAGCAGTGATCCTAGCGGGTTCCGCTCCTACAATGAGCAGTTCTTC
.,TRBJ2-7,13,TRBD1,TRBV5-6,CASSSGTVNEQYF,TGTGCCAGCAGCTCCGGGACAGTTAACGAGCAGTACTTC